The 5 T cell receptor beta chains listed next were all sequenced from one sample in a study of human T cells and chemical hapten exposure. TCRdb reprocessed the RACE reads with MiXCR, giving one entry per CDR3 protein. The sample holds 360,000 or so distinct CDR3 sequences, under 6.5% seen once. The time point denotes: patch test 2, 6 weeks after DPC sensitization. Treatment noted: therapeutic diphenylcyclopropenone sensitization with weekly scalp DPC. The sequences come from whole blood, collected in connection with sensitization to the hapten diphenylcyclopropenone (DPC). The receptors originated from a woman under 30 with alopecia areata. Some clones in this sample may be carry-over from other donors' samples.

In this sample, this clonotype turned up a few times. The chain employs TRBV7-2 and TRBJ2-4; D might be TRBD1 (6 bases). Between the trimmed V and J ends, which lost 5 bases and 12 bases, there was a span of 11 bases. The CDR3 extends over 11 amino acids. Germline assignment: CDR1 SGHTA and CDR2 FQGNSA. CDR3 sequence: CASSPGVSQYF. DNA of the CDR3: TGTGCCAGCAGCCCAGGGGTCTCTCAGTACTTC. The complete variable domain, with remaining parts taken from reference TRBV7-2 and TRBJ2-4, reads GAGVSQSPSNKVTEKGKDVELRCDPISGHTALYWYRQSLGQGLEFLIYFQGNSAPDKSGLPSDRFSAERTGGSVSTLTIQRTQQEDSAVYLCASSPGVSQYFGAGTRLSVL.

The rearrangement joins TRBV6-5 to TRBJ2-1, with TRBD2 matching over 7 bases. Germline trimming cut 0 bases from V and 8 bases from J; bases unmatched to any gene: 4. The CDR3 runs to 14 residues. Germline V CDR1 and CDR2: MNHEY, SVGAGI. CDR3 sequence: CASSYSRGGDEQFF. The CDR3, as DNA: TGTGCCAGCAGTTACTCGCGGGGAGGGGATGAGCAGTTCTTC.

Notes on this clonotype: A read error may produce the germline difference seen at one junction end. The chain couples TRBV7-3 to TRBJ1-1; no clear D. The CDR3 is 14 amino acids. Germline loops: CDR1 SGHTA, CDR2 FQGTGA. In nucleotides, the CDR3 is TGTACCAGCAGCTTAACACGGAAGAACACTGAAGCTTTCTTT. Translation gives CTSSLTRKNTEAFF.

This clonotype was observed at least ten times. The CDR3 DNA sequence: TGTGCCAGCAGTGGGGTGGGAGAGACCCAGTACTTC. This translates into CASSGVGETQYF. The chain is built from TRBV6-4 and TRBJ2-5, with D uncertain. This CDR3 has 12 residues. V gave up 4 bases and J gave up 4 bases, with 7 bases separating them. The germline CDR1 and CDR2 sequences are MRHNA and SNTAGT.

The chain carries TRBV6-5 and TRBJ2-5, with no clear D. In germline, CDR1 is MNHEY, CDR2 SVGAGI. The CDR3 has 16 residues. V gave up 2 bases and J gave up 1 base, with 14 bases separating them. As DNA, the CDR3 is TGTGCCAGCAGTTACGCGGCAGCCCTCCTCCAAGAGACCCAGTACTTC. This gives the protein CASSYAAALLQETQYF.